This TCR beta chain was sequenced during a study of control samples from healthy donors and cancer patients. Clones were read by immunoSEQ multiplex PCR, and TCRdb kept only the in-frame ones, dropping some. The repertoire holds 210,000 or so clones, about 91% seen once, with roughly 1.9% in the top ten. Trimming took 10 bases from V and 0 from J; bases not matched to a gene: 5. From germline, CDR1 is LNHDA and CDR2 SQIVND (reference sequence). This CDR3 comprises 14 residues. The gene calls are TRBV19 and TRBJ2-2; 7 positions agree with TRBD1. The TCR sequence derives from a man under 40 in good health. What was sequenced was blood. CDR3 coding DNA: TGTGCCACTCGGGACAGACCGAACACCGGGGAGCTGTTTTTT. Amino acid sequence: CATRDRPNTGELFF.